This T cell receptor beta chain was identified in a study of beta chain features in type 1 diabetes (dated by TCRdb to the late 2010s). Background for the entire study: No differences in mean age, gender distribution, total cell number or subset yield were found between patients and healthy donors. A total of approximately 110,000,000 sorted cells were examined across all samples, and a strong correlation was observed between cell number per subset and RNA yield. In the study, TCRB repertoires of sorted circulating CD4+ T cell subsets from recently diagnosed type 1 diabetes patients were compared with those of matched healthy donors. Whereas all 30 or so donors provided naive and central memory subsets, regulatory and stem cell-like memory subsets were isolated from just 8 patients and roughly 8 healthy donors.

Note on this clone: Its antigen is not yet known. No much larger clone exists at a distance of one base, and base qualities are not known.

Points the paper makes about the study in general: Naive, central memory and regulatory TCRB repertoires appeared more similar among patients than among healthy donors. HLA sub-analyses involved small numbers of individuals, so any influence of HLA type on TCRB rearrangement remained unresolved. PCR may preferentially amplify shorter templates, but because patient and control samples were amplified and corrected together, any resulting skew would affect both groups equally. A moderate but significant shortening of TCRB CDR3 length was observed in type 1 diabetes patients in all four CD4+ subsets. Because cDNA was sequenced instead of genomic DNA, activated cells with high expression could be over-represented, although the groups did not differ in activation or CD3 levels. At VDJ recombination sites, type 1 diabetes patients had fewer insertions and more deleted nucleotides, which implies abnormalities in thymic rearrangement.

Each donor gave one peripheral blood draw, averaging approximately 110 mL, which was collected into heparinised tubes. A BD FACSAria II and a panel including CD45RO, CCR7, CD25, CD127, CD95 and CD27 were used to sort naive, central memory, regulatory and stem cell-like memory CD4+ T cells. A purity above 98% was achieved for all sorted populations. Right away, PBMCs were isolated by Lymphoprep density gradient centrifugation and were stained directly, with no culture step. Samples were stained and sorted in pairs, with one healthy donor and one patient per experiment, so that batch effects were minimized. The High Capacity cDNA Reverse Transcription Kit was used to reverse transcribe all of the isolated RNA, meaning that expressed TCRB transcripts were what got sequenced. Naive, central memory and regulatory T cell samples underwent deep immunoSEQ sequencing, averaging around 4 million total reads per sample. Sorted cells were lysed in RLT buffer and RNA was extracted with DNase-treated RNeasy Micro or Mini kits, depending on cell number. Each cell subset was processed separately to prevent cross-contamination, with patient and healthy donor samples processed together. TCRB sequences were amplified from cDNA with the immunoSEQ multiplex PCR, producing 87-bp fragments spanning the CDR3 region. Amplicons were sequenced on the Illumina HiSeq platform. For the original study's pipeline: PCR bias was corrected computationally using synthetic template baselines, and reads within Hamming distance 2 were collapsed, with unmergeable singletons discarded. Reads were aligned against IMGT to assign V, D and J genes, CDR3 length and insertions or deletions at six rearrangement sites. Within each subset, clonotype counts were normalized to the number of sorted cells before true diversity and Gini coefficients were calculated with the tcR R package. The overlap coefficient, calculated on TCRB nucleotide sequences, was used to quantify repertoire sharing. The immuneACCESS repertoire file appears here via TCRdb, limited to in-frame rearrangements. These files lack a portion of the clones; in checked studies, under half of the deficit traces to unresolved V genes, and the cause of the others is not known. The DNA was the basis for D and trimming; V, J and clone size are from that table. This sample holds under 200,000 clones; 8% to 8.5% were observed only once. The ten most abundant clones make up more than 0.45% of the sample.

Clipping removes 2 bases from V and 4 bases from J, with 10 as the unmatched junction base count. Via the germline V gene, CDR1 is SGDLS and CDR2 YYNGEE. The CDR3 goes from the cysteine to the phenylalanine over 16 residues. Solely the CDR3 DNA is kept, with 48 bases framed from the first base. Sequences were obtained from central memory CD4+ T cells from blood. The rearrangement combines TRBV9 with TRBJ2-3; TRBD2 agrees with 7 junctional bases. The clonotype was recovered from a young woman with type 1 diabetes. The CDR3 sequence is CASSVQPTSPADTQYF. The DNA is TGTGCCAGCAGCGTGCAACCGACTAGCCCCGCAGATACGCAGTATTTT.